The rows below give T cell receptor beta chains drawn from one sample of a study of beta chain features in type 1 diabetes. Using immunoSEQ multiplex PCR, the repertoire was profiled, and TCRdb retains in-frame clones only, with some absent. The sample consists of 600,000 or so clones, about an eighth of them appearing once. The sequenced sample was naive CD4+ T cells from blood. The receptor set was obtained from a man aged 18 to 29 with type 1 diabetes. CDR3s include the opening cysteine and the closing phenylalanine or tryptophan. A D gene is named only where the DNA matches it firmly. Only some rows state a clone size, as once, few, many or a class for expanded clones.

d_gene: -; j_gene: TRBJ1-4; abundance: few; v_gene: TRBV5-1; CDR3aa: CASSNSIDEKLFF; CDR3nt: TGCGCCAGCAGCAATAGTATAGATGAAAAACTGTTTTTT
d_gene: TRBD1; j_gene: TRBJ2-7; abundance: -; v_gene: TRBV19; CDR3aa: CAAGGQAYEQYF; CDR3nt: TGTGCCGCTGGGGGACAGGCCTACGAGCAGTACTTC
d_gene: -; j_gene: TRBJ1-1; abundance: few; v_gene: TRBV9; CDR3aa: CASSVEGNTEAFF; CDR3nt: TGTGCCAGCAGCGTTGAAGGGAACACTGAAGCTTTCTTT
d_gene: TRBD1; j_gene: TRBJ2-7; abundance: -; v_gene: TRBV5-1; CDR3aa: CATRQGTGGDEQYF; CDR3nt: TGCGCCACCCGCCAGGGGACAGGGGGCGACGAGCAGTACTTC
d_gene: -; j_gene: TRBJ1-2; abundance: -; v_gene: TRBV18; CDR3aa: CASSPDTANYGYTF; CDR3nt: TGTGCCAGCTCACCAGACACCGCTAACTATGGCTACACCTTC
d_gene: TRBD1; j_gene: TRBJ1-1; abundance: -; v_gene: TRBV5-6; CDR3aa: CASSLAGDREGTEAFF; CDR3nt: TGTGCCAGCAGCTTGGCGGGGGACAGGGAGGGAACTGAAGCTTTCTTT
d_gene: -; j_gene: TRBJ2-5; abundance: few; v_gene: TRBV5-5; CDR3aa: CASSFLQGQETQYF; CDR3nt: TGTGCCAGCAGCTTTCTACAGGGCCAAGAGACCCAGTACTTC
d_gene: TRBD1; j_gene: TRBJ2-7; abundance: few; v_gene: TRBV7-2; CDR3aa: CASSKGGQGAQEQYF; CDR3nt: TGTGCCAGCAGCAAAGGGGGACAGGGGGCCCAAGAGCAGTACTTC
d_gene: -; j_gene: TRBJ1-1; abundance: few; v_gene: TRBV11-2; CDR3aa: CASRTNTEAFF; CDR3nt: TGTGCCAGCAGAACAAACACTGAAGCTTTCTTT
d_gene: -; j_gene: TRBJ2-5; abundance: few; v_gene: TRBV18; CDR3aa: CASSPRWGREETQYF; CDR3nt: TGTGCCAGCTCACCACGGTGGGGGCGCGAGGAGACCCAGTACTTC
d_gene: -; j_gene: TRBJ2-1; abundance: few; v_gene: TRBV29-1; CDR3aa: CSPGPGGESYNEQFF; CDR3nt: TGCAGCCCCGGTCCAGGAGGAGAGTCCTACAATGAGCAGTTCTTC
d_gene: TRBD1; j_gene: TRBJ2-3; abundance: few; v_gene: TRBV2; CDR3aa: CAGARDRVGDTQYF; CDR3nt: TGTGCCGGCGCCCGGGACAGGGTGGGAGATACGCAGTATTTT
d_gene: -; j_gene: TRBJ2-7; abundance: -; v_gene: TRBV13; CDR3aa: CASSLVVGDGQYF; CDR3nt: TGTGCCAGCAGCTTAGTGGTTGGGGACGGACAGTACTTC
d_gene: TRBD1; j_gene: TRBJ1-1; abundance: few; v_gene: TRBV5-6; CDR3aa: CASSQDRVWTEAFF; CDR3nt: TGTGCCAGCAGCCAGGACAGGGTATGGACTGAAGCTTTCTTT
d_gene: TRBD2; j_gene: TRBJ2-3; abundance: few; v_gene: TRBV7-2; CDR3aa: CASSPPSGGSTDTQYF; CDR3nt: TGTGCCAGCAGCCCCCCTAGCGGGGGTTCCACAGATACGCAGTATTTT
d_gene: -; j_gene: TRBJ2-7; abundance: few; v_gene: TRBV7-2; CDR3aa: CASSLSGLPVRSEQYF; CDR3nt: TGTGCCAGCAGCTTATCGGGCCTCCCTGTTCGGTCCGAGCAGTACTTC
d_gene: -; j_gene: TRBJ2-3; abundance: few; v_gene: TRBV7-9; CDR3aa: CASSLEGRSTDTQYF; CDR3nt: TGTGCCAGCAGCTTAGAAGGAAGGTCCACAGATACGCAGTATTTT
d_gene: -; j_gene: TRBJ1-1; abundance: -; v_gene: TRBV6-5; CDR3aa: CASSYFAGPDTEAFF; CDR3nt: TGTGCCAGCAGTTACTTCGCAGGGCCGGACACTGAAGCTTTCTTT
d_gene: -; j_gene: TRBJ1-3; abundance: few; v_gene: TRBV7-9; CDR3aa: CASSSTQGNGNTIYF; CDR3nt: TGTGCCAGCAGCTCAACTCAGGGGAATGGAAACACCATATATTTT
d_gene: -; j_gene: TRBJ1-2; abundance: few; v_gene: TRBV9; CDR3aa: CASSAAAGEGYGYTF; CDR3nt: TGTGCCAGCAGCGCAGCAGCCGGGGAGGGATATGGCTACACCTTC
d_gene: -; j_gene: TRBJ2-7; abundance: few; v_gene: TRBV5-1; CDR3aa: CASSLGHTSSYEQYF; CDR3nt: TGCGCCAGCAGCTTGGGACATACGTCTAGCTACGAGCAGTACTTC
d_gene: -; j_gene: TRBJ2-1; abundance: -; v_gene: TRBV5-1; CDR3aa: CASSPRAQRRKQFF; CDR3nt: TGCGCCAGCAGCCCCCGGGCCCAGAGGCGCAAGCAGTTCTTC
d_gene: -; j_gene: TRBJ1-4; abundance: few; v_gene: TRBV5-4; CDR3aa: CASSLGRVDEKLFF; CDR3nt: TGTGCCAGCAGCTTGGGCAGGGTGGATGAAAAACTGTTTTTT
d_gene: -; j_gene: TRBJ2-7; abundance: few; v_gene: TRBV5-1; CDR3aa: CASSSPQGGYEQYF; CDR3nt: TGCGCCAGCAGCTCCCCCCAGGGGGGGTACGAGCAGTACTTC
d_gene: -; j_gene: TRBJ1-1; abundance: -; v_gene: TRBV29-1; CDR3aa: CSVEYSGRTNTEAFF; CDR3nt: TGCAGCGTTGAATATTCGGGCCGGACGAACACTGAAGCTTTCTTT
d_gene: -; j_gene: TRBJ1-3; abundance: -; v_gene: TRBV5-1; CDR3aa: CASSLAGPGNTIYF; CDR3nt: TGCGCCAGCAGCTTGGCAGGGCCTGGAAACACCATATATTTT
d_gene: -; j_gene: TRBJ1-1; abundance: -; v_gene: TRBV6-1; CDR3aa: CASSDWAAIEAFF; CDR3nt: TGTGCCAGCAGTGATTGGGCAGCAATTGAGGCTTTCTTT
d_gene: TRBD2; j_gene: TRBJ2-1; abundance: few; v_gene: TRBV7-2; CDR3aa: CASSFGTSPYNEQFF; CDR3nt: TGTGCCAGCAGCTTCGGGACTAGCCCCTACAATGAGCAGTTCTTC
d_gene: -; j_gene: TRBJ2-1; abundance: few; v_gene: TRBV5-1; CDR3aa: CASSLLSLINEQFF; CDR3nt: TGCGCCAGCAGCTTGTTGTCTCTTATCAATGAGCAGTTCTTC
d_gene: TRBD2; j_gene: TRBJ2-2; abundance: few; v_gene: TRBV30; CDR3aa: CAWSVTSALAGELFF; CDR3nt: TGTGCCTGGAGTGTAACTAGCGCTTTGGCCGGGGAGCTGTTTTTT
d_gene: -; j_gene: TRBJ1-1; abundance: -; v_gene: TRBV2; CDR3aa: CARQRGLREAFF; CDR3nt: TGTGCCAGACAACGTGGGCTGCGTGAAGCTTTCTTT
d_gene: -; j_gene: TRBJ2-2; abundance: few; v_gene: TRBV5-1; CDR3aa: CASSLNRATGELFF; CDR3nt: TGCGCCAGCAGCTTGAACAGGGCCACCGGGGAGCTGTTTTTT
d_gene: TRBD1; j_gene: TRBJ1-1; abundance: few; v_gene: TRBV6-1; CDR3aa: CASTRGGRDNTEAFF; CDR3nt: TGTGCCAGTACAAGAGGGGGCAGAGATAACACTGAAGCTTTCTTT